Shown below are 5 T cell receptor beta chains from a single sample sequenced in a study of shared clonotypes between healthy human individuals. Clones were read by immunoSEQ multiplex PCR, and TCRdb kept only the in-frame ones, dropping some. This sample has under 1,100,000 clones, with around 76% found just once. Sequencing input: memory CD4+ T cells sorted from blood. Specified subset: CD45RA-negative fraction. The source of these receptors is a man between 18 and 29 years old in good health.

This clone was seen a few times. V gene TRBV30 combines with J gene TRBJ1-2; a possible D gene is TRBD1 (5 bases). The ends were cut back, 2 bases at V and 0 bases at J, with 10 bases in the middle. This CDR3 spans 14 amino acids. CDR1 is GTSNPN and CDR2 is SVGIG in the germline V gene (reference sequence). The CDR3 region is CAWSQGAANYGYTF. The CDR3 nucleotides are TGTGCCTGGAGTCAGGGTGCAGCTAACTATGGCTACACCTTC.

This clone appeared once. The chain combines TRBV30 with TRBJ2-1, with D possibly TRBD2 on 5 matching bases. CDR3 size: 14 residues. CDR1 and CDR2 (germline): GTSNPN, SVGIG (reference sequence). Trimming stripped 3 bases from V and 5 bases from J, with 14 bases between. CDR3 coding DNA: TGTGCCTGGAGACGAGCGGAGCAACACAATGAGCAGTTCTTC. It is translated as CAWRRAEQHNEQFF.

This clone was counted a few times. The chain has TRBV30 and TRBJ1-2, with 8 nucleotides matching TRBD1. CDR3 length: 13 residues. The germline V gene encodes CDR1 GTSNPN and CDR2 SVGIG (reference sequence). V gave up 5 bases and J gave up 4 bases; unmatched junction bases: 6. CDR3 protein: CAWDSGTGYGYTF. For the CDR3, the DNA is TGTGCCTGGGACTCGGGGACAGGCTATGGCTACACCTTC.

The rearrangement uses TRBV15 and TRBJ1-3; TRBD1 matches 9 bases. CDR1 and CDR2 (germline): LNHNV, YYDKDF (reference sequence). The CDR3 runs 16 residues. V was clipped by 3 bases and J by 0 bases; unmatched bases: 3. The CDR3 DNA reads TGTGCCACCAGCAGGGACAGGGGAATCTCTGGAAACACCATATATTTT. Its translation is CATSRDRGISGNTIYF. The variable domain in full, with the rest retrieved from reference TRBV15 and TRBJ1-3, is DAMVIQNPRYQVTQFGKPVTLSCSQTLNHNVMYWYQQKSSQAPKLLFHYYDKDFNNEADTPDNFQSRRPNTSFCFLDIRSPGLGDTAMYLCATSRDRGISGNTIYFGEGSWLTVV.

The J gene is TRBJ2-1, the V gene TRBV6-6; D might be TRBD2 (5 bases). The CDR3 totals 15 residues. Germline CDR1 reads MNHNY; CDR2 reads SVGAGI (reference sequence). The CDR3 DNA follows: TGTGTCACCTCCCTATTTAACCTCCCCGGGGATGAGCAGTTCTTC. Translating gives CVTSLFNLPGDEQFF.